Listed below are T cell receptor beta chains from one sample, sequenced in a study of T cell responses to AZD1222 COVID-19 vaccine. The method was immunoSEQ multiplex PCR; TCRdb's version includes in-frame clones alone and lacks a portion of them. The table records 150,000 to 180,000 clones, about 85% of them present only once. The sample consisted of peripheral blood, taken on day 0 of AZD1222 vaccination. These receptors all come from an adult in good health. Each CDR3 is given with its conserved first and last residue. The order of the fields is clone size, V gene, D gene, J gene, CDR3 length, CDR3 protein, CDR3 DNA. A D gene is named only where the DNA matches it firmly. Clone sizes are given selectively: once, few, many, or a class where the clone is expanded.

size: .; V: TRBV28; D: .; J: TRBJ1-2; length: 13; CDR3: CASSTNRKGGYTF; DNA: TGTGCCAGCAGTACCAACAGAAAAGGGGGCTACACCTTC
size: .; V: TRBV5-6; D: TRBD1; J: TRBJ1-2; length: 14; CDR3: CASSSDRGNYGYTF; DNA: TGTGCCAGCAGTTCGGACAGGGGTAACTATGGCTACACCTTC
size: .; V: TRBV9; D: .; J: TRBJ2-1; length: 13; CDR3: CASSVNWGGEQFF; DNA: TGTGCCAGCAGCGTAAATTGGGGAGGTGAGCAGTTCTTC
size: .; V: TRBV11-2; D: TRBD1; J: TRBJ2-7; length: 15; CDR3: CASSLTLGQNYEQYF; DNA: TGTGCCAGCAGCTTAACCCTGGGACAGAACTACGAGCAGTACTTC
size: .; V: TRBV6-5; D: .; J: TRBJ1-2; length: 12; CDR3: CASSYRWGGYTF; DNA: TGTGCCAGCAGTTACCGATGGGGTGGCTACACCTTC
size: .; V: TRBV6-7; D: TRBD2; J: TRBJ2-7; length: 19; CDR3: CASSYSSPGTSGANYEQYF; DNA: TGTGCCAGCAGTTACTCCAGCCCCGGGACTAGCGGGGCTAACTACGAGCAGTACTTC
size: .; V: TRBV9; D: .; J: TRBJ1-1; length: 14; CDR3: CASSVGQPNTEAFF; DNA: TGTGCCAGCAGCGTAGGGCAGCCGAACACTGAAGCTTTCTTT
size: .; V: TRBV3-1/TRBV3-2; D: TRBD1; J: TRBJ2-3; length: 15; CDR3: CASSPTGGSTDTQYF; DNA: TGTGCCAGCAGCCCGACAGGGGGTAGCACAGATACGCAGTATTTT
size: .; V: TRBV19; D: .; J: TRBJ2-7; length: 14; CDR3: CASSAHRDAVEQYF; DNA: TGTGCCAGTAGTGCCCACCGGGACGCCGTCGAGCAGTACTTC
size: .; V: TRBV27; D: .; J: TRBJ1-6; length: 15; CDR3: CASSSSQGMNSPLHF; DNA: TGTGCCAGCAGTTCATCTCAGGGGATGAATTCACCCCTCCACTTT
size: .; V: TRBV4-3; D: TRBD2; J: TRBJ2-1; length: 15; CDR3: CASSQIRGGYNEQFF; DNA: TGCGCCAGCAGCCAAATACGCGGGGGGTACAATGAGCAGTTCTTC
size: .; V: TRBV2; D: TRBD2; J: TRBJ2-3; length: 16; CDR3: CASSEALRGRADTQYF; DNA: TGTGCCAGCAGTGAAGCGCTTCGCGGGAGAGCAGATACGCAGTATTTT
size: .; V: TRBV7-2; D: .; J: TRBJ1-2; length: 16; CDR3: CASSLARTGRNYGYTF; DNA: TGTGCCAGCAGCTTAGCGCGGACTGGCAGGAACTATGGCTACACCTTC
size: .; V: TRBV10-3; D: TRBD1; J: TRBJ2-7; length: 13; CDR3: CAISEGRGREQYF; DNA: TGTGCCATCAGTGAAGGTAGGGGGCGCGAGCAGTACTTC
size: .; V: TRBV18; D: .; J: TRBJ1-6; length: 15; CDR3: CASSPRGAYNSPLHF; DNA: TGTGCCAGCTCACCGAGGGGCGCCTATAATTCACCCCTCCACTTT
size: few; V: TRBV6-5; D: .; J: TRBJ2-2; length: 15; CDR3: CASSYSGRDTGELFF; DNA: TGTGCCAGCAGTTACTCGGGGCGGGACACCGGGGAGCTGTTTTTT
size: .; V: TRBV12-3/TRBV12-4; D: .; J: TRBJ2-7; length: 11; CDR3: CASSRGGEQYF; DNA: TGTGCCAGCAGTAGAGGGGGGGAGCAGTACTTC
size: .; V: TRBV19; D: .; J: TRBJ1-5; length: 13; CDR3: CASSSGPFTAQHF; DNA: TGTGCCAGTAGTAGCGGGCCATTCACGGCCCAGCATTTT
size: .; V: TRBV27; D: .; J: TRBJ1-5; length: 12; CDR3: CASSSAGQPQHF; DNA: TGTGCCAGCAGTTCAGCAGGGCAGCCCCAGCATTTT
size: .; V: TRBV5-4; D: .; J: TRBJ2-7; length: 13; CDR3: CASSLAGIYEQYF; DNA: TGTGCCAGCAGCTTGGCCGGTATCTACGAGCAGTACTTC
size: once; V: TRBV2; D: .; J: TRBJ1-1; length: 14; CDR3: CASSEWDPNTEAFF; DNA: TGTGCCAGCAGTGAATGGGACCCTAACACTGAAGCTTTCTTT
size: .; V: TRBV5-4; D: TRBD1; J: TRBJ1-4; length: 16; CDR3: CASSAGTGGHNEKLFF; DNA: TGTGCCAGCAGCGCGGGGACAGGGGGCCATAATGAAAAACTGTTTTTT
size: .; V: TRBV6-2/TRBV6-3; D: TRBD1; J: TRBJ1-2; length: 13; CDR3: CASSPTGNYGYTF; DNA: TGTGCCAGCAGCCCGACAGGGAACTATGGCTACACCTTC
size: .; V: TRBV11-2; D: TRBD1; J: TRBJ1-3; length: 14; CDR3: CASSRTGERNTIYF; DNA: TGTGCCAGCAGCCGGACAGGGGAACGAAACACCATATATTTT
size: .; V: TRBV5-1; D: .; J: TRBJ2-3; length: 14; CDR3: CASSLTDATDTQYF; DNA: TGCGCCAGCAGCTTGACGGATGCCACAGATACGCAGTATTTT
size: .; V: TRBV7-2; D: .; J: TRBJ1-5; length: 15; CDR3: CASSFTSPPRQPQHF; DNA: TGTGCCAGCAGCTTCACTTCCCCCCCCCGCCAGCCCCAGCATTTT
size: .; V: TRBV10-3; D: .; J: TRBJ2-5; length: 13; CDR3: CAIRGRGQETQYF; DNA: TGTGCCATCAGGGGAAGGGGACAAGAGACCCAGTACTTC
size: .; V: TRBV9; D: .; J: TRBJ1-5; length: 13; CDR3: CASSAGGGPPQHF; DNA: TGTGCCAGCAGCGCGGGGGGAGGCCCGCCCCAGCATTTT
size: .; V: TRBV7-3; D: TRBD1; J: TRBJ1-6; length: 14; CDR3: CASSGTGGNSPLHF; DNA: TGTGCCAGCAGCGGGACAGGGGGCAATTCACCCCTCCACTTT
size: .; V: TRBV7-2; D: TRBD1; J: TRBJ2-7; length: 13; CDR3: CASSFGTAYEQYF; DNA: TGTGCCAGCAGCTTCGGGACAGCCTACGAGCAGTACTTC
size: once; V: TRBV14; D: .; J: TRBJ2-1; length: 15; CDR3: CASSPTTFSYNEQFF; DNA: TGTGCCAGCAGCCCGACTACCTTCTCCTACAATGAGCAGTTCTTC
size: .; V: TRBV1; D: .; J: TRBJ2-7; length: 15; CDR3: CTSSLVLAGYYEQYF; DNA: TGCACCAGCAGCCTTGTACTAGCGGGGTACTACGAGCAGTACTTC
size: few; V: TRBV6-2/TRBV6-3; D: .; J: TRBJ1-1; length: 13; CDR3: CASSYGVSTEAFF; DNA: TGTGCCAGCAGTTACGGGGTTTCCACTGAAGCTTTCTTT
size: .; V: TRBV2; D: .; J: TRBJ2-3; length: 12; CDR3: CASSELSYTQYF; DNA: TGTGCCAGCAGTGAATTGTCTTATACGCAGTATTTT
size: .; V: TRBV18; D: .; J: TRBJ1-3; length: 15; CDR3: CASSPDYYSGNTIYF; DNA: TGTGCCAGCTCACCAGATTACTACTCTGGAAACACCATATATTTT
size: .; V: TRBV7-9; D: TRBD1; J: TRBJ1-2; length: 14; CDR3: CASSRGQGAWGYTF; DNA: TGTGCCAGCAGCCGAGGACAGGGGGCTTGGGGCTACACCTTC
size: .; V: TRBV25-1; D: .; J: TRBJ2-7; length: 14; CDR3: CASSDTGKTYEQYF; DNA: TGTGCCAGCAGTGACACCGGGAAGACCTACGAGCAGTACTTC
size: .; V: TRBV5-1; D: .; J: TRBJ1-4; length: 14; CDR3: CASSLVAGGEKLFF; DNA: TGCGCCAGCAGCTTGGTGGCGGGAGGTGAAAAACTGTTTTTT
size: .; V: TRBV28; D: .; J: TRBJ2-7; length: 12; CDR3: CASSFTRPEQYF; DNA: TGTGCCAGCAGTTTTACCAGACCCGAGCAGTACTTC